These 19 T cell receptor beta chains were sequenced from one sample in a study of human T cells and chemical hapten exposure. Time point indicated: patch test 1, 2 weeks after DPC sensitization. Described treatment: therapeutic diphenylcyclopropenone sensitization with weekly scalp DPC. TCRdb itself ran the RACE reads through MiXCR, one entry per CDR3 protein. The repertoire holds 75,000 to 90,000 distinct CDR3 sequences, with about 9.4% as singletons. Sequencing was performed on whole blood, taken in connection with sensitization to the hapten diphenylcyclopropenone (DPC). Receptors originate from a woman aged 45-59 years with alopecia areata. Some clones in this sample may be carry-over from other donors' samples.

The sample holds a few counts of this clonotype. This chain joins TRBV6-2 or TRBV6-3 and TRBJ2-1; the match to TRBD1 covers 9 bases. The CDR3 spans 15 residues. CDR1 MNHEY and CDR2 SVGEGT come from the germline V gene. Trimming cost V 5 bases and J 3 bases; bases outside gene matches: 5. As DNA, the CDR3 is TGTGCCAGCAGTCCACGGGACAGGGACTACAATGAGCAGTTCTTC. Protein sequence: CASSPRDRDYNEQFF.

This clonotype appeared many times. The chain links TRBV18 to TRBJ1-4, with unresolved D. Deletions cut 3 bases from V and 7 bases from J, with 15 bases between. Per germline, CDR1 KGHSH and CDR2 LQKENI. The CDR3 loop spans 15 amino acids. CDR3 nucleotides: TGTGCCAGCTCACCCGGGGAGCCTAGGGCTGAAAAACTGTTTTTT. This sequence encodes CASSPGEPRAEKLFF.

There are a few counts of this clonotype. The chain couples TRBV18 to TRBJ2-2; D unresolved. CDR3 length equals 15 residues. In germline, CDR1 is KGHSH, CDR2 LQKENI. Trimming took 2 bases from V and 0 from J, leaving 7 bases between them. For the CDR3, the DNA is TGTGCCAGCTCACCAAAGGACGCGAACACCGGGGAGCTGTTTTTT. This translates into CASSPKDANTGELFF.

V and J are TRBV5-5 and TRBJ2-6; 7 nucleotides align to TRBD1. The germline V gene encodes CDR1 SGHKS and CDR2 YYEKEE (reference sequence). CDR3 length equals 17 residues. Unmatched junction bases numbered 9, after V lost 6 bases and J lost 0 bases. DNA of the CDR3: TGTGCCAGCAACAGGGACAGCGCAGTCTCTGGGGCCAACGTCCTGACTTTC. Translated, it gives CASNRDSAVSGANVLTF. The complete variable domain, with remaining parts taken from reference TRBV5-5 and TRBJ2-6, reads DAGVTQSPTHLIKTRGQQVTLRCSPISGHKSVSWYQQVLGQGPQFIFQYYEKEERGRGNFPDRFSARQFPNYSSELNVNALLLGDSALYLCASNRDSAVSGANVLTFGAGSRLTVL.

This clonotype has a handful of counts. The chain combines TRBV28 with TRBJ1-5; no reliable D call. V was clipped by 3 bases and J by 8 bases, with 11 bases between them. This CDR3 has 13 residues. The V gene's germline CDR1 is MDHEN and CDR2 SYDVKM. CDR3 nucleotide sequence: TGTGCCAGCAGTTTGGATAGGATAGAGCCCCAGCATTTT. Residues: CASSLDRIEPQHF.

This chain connects TRBV12-3 or TRBV12-4 to TRBJ2-6; the D is unclear. The V gene lost 4 bases and the J gene lost 0 bases, with 10 bases spanning the gap. The CDR3 extends over 16 amino acids. CDR3 DNA: TGTGCCAGCAGTTCTGAAGCAGGCTCTGGGGCCAACGTCCTGACTTTC. It encodes CASSSEAGSGANVLTF.

This clonotype was detected only a few times. This chain connects TRBV20-1 to TRBJ2-1; 7 bases line up with TRBD1. CDR1 DFQATT and CDR2 SNEGSKA come from the germline V gene (reference sequence). CDR3 length: 11 residues. The trim removed 3 bases at V and 9 bases at J, leaving 2 bases unmatched. CDR3 coding DNA: TGCAGTGCTAGCAGGGGGAGTGAGCAGTTCTTC. Its protein product is CSASRGSEQFF.

This clonotype has just a few counts. The J gene is TRBJ2-3, the V gene TRBV15, with D unresolved. The V gene lost 0 bases and the J gene lost 2 bases, with 12 bases spanning the gap. Germline CDR1 is LNHNV and CDR2 is YYDKDF (reference sequence). This CDR3 contains 16 residues. The CDR3 reads CATSREAGRLTDTQYF. CDR3 DNA: TGTGCCACCAGCAGAGAGGCAGGACGCCTCACAGATACGCAGTATTTT.

The CDR3: CASSTQNEQFF. For the CDR3, the DNA is TGCGCCAGCTCAACTCAAAATGAGCAGTTCTTC. The rearrangement uses TRBV10-2 and TRBJ2-1; D not resolved. Trimming cost V 8 bases and J 7 bases, with 9 bases left between them. There are 11 residues in the CDR3. CDR1 and CDR2 from the germline V gene are WSHSY and SAAADI.

The chain couples TRBV5-5 to TRBJ2-1; D ambiguous. V was clipped by 4 bases and J by 0 bases, with 11 bases between them. The CDR3 contains 15 residues. CDR1 is SGHKS and CDR2 is YYEKEE in the germline V gene (reference sequence). Written as DNA, the CDR3 is TGTGCCAGCAGCCGGGTCTCGAGCTCCTACAATGAGCAGTTCTTC. Translated, it gives CASSRVSSSYNEQFF.

The J gene is TRBJ2-2, the V gene TRBV29-1; the D gene could be TRBD1 or TRBD2 (5 bases each). The germline V gene has CDR1 SQVTM and CDR2 ANQGSEA. The CDR3 has 14 amino acids. V lost 5 bases and J 5 bases, leaving 15 bases between the germline ends. The CDR3 DNA reads as TGCAGCGTTTCTAGCCAGGGTAGAACCGGGGAGCTGTTTTTT. Translating it yields CSVSSQGRTGELFF.

This rearrangement joins TRBV20-1 to TRBJ2-1, with D possibly matching TRBD1 (6 bases). The germline V and J ends were trimmed by 6 bases and 10 bases, with 25 bases remaining between them. The CDR3 is 15 residues long. Germline V gene data show CDR1 as DFQATT and CDR2 as SNEGSKA (reference sequence). The CDR3 region has the DNA TGCAGTGCCCTGGGACCTAGGGGGACGCAGGCGGAGCAGTTCTTC. This translates into CSALGPRGTQAEQFF.

This clonotype was observed a few times. The gene calls are TRBV5-1 and TRBJ2-1; maybe TRBD2 (7 bases). The CDR3 loop spans 15 amino acids. CDR1 SGHRS and CDR2 YFSETQ come from the germline V gene. Trimming shortened V by 6 bases and J by 7 bases, and 20 bases separated the two germline ends. The CDR3 loop reads CASKGGLAEGNEQFF. In nucleotides, the CDR3 is TGCGCCAGCAAGGGGGGTCTAGCGGAGGGGAATGAGCAGTTCTTC.

Only a few counts were recorded for this clonotype. V is TRBV20-1 and J is TRBJ2-5; D not certain. There are 14 residues in the CDR3. Germline CDR1 is DFQATT and CDR2 is SNEGSKA (reference sequence). Trimming left V 0 bases short and J 0 bases short, with 8 bases between. As DNA, the CDR3 is TGCAGTGCTAGAGAAGTAGCAAACCAAGAGACCCAGTACTTC. Translating it yields CSAREVANQETQYF.

This clonotype was counted at least ten times. The CDR3, as DNA: TGTGCCTGGAGGGCCCGAAGGGACACTGAAGCTTTCTTT. Translating it yields CAWRARRDTEAFF. The chain carries TRBV30 and TRBJ1-1, with D unclear. V shed 3 bases and J shed 3 bases, with 11 bases lying between them. Germline assignment: CDR1 GTSNPN and CDR2 SVGIG (reference sequence). This CDR3 region has 13 residues.

This chain connects TRBV29-1 to TRBJ2-3, with TRBD1 matching 10 bases. V dropped 6 bases and J dropped 0; count of bases not matched to a gene: 3. There are 14 residues in the CDR3. Germline loops: CDR1 SQVTM, CDR2 ANQGSEA. CDR3 region: CSVRQGASTDTQYF. The CDR3 nucleotides read TGCAGCGTGCGACAGGGGGCAAGCACAGATACGCAGTATTTT.

This clonotype was seen a few times. V is TRBV20-1 and J is TRBJ1-3; possible D gene TRBD1, 6 bases. The V gene lost 7 bases and the J gene lost 0 bases, with 13 bases spanning the gap. The germline gives CDR1 DFQATT, CDR2 SNEGSKA (reference sequence). The CDR3 extends over 14 amino acids. As DNA, the CDR3 is TGCAGTGTTTGGACAGCTGGCTCTGGAAACACCATATATTTT. Protein: CSVWTAGSGNTIYF.

The rearrangement joins TRBV19 to TRBJ2-1; D possibly corresponds to TRBD2 (6 bases). V was clipped by 6 bases and J by 1 base, with 13 bases between them. Germline V gene sequence: CDR1 LNHDA, CDR2 SQIVND (reference sequence). The CDR3 totals 15 residues. CDR3 amino acids: CASRPAGPSYNEQFF. The CDR3 nucleotides are TGTGCCAGTAGACCAGCGGGCCCTTCCTACAATGAGCAGTTCTTC.

This clonotype was seen a few times. The rearrangement links TRBV29-1 to TRBJ2-6, with no clear D. Germline V gives CDR1 SQVTM, CDR2 ANQGSEA. Between the trimmed V and J ends, which lost 6 bases and 0 bases, there was a span of 6 bases. CDR3 length: 13 amino acids. Written as DNA, the CDR3 is TGCAGCGTCAAGAGCTCTGGGGCCAACGTCCTGACTTTC. It codes for CSVKSSGANVLTF.